This TCR beta chain was sequenced for a study of blood T cell repertoires in COVID-19. Germline V gene lookup returns CDR1 KGHSH and CDR2 LQKENI. This CDR3 contains 13 residues. Trimming left V 6 bases short and J 7 bases short, with 15 bases between. Some clones are missing from TCRdb's copy, which holds only in-frame ones; the method was immunoSEQ multiplex PCR. Here the sample spans about 110,000 clones, less than 75% being singletons. The sequence derives from a woman aged 40-49 years with acute or convalescent COVID-19. The chain carries TRBV18 and TRBJ1-1; D is possibly TRBD1 (6 bases). Source material: peripheral blood. CDR3 DNA sequence: TGTGCCAGCTCCAGCGCGGGGGCAAGTGAAGCTTTCTTT. Amino acid sequence: CASSSAGASEAFF.